This TCR beta chain was observed in a study of shared clonotypes between healthy human individuals. Produced via immunoSEQ multiplex PCR; TCRdb's table is partial and in-frame only. The repertoire holds around 980,000 clones, with about 80% as singletons. Between the trimmed V and J ends, which lost 4 bases and 5 bases, there was a span of 17 bases. The CDR3 runs 16 residues. Germline V CDR1 and CDR2: MGHRA, YSYEKL. This chain uses TRBV4-1 with TRBJ1-4; D is unresolved. The sequencing input was memory CD4+ T cells from PBMCs. The subset was: CD45RA-negative fraction. The sequence was collected from a man between 18 and 35 years old in good health. Some clones in this sample may be carry-over from other donors' samples. CDR3 DNA: TGCGCCAGCAGCCCCCGACTACCGACGGGAAATGAAAAACTGTTTTTT. Its translation is CASSPRLPTGNEKLFF.